Detailed here is one T cell receptor beta chain. This entry belongs to a study of blood T cell repertoires in COVID-19. Turning to the study itself: T cells, B-cell-depleted T cells, or PBMCs provided the cDNA or gDNA that served as material.

Sequenced by immunoSEQ multiplex PCR; TCRdb stores in-frame clones only, minus some. The sample contains fewer than 350,000 clones, roughly nine tenths of which appear only once. The Seattle patients joined while their infection was active and were tracked longitudinally afterward. CDR1 MRHNA and CDR2 SNTAGT come from the germline V gene. CDR3 size: 15 residues. Trimming at V came to 6 bases and at J to 5 bases, leaving 8 bases not matched to a gene. Sequencing was performed on peripheral blood. V and J are TRBV6-4 and TRBJ2-2, with 8 bases lining up with TRBD1. The receptor comes from a woman in her 30s with COVID-19, enrolled during active disease. In DNA form, the CDR3 reads TGTGCCAGCAGAAGGGGGCAGGGGGCGACCGGGGAGCTGTTTTTT. This sequence encodes CASRRGQGATGELFF.